Each of the 22 T cell receptor beta chains below was sequenced from the same sample in a study of T cell responses to AZD1222 COVID-19 vaccine. Method: immunoSEQ multiplex PCR; TCRdb's copy keeps in-frame clones and lacks some. The data show over 70,000 clones, 85% seen once. The sequencing here drew on peripheral blood, taken on day 0 of AZD1222 vaccination. Source of these receptors: an adult in good health.

V gene TRBV27 combines with J gene TRBJ1-5; D may be TRBD1 (5 bases). Germline-derived CDR1 and CDR2 are MNHEY and SMNVEV (reference sequence). The CDR3 is 15 amino acids. V was shortened by 5 bases and J by 4 bases, with 15 bases between the two germline ends. The CDR3 loop reads CASSDGTDGNQPQHF. The DNA of the CDR3 is TGTGCCAGCAGTGACGGGACCGACGGTAATCAGCCCCAGCATTTT.

This clone was detected a few times. The V call is TRBV6-5, the J call TRBJ2-1, with 14 bases lining up with TRBD2. Germline trimming cut 9 bases from V and 7 bases from J; bases unmatched to any gene: 8. Germline-derived CDR1 and CDR2 are MNHEY and SVGAGI. This CDR3 is 15 amino acids long. CDR3 residues: CASTSRTSGRNEQFF. CDR3 DNA sequence: TGTGCCAGTACATCCCGGACTAGCGGGAGGAATGAGCAGTTCTTC.

The gene calls are TRBV6-1 and TRBJ2-7; the D gene is possibly TRBD1 (5 bases). The V gene lost 3 bases and the J gene lost 7 bases, with 10 bases spanning the gap. Germline V gene sequence: CDR1 MNHNS, CDR2 SASEGT. The CDR3 is made up of 12 amino acids. The CDR3 loop reads CASSDSRVEQYF. The DNA of the CDR3 is TGTGCCAGCAGTGATTCCAGGGTTGAGCAGTACTTC.

DNA of the CDR3: TGTGCCAGCAGCACCCTCTCCTACAATGAGCAGTTCTTC. Its translation is CASSTLSYNEQFF. The V and J genes are TRBV13 and TRBJ2-1; no firm D call. Germline V CDR1 and CDR2: PRHDT, FYEKMQ (reference sequence). The CDR3 is made up of 13 amino acids. V was clipped by 5 bases and J by 0 bases, with 5 bases between them.

V is TRBV6-5 and J is TRBJ1-1; TRBD1 is a possible D gene (6 bases). The CDR3 is 11 amino acids. CDR1 and CDR2 (germline): MNHEY, SVGAGI. Trimming shortened V by 8 bases and J by 7 bases, and 11 bases separated the two germline ends. The DNA for the CDR3 is TGTGCCAGCCGAGGGGGTGGTGAAGCTTTCTTT. Translating gives CASRGGGEAFF.

The CDR3 loop reads CASSIAVNQPQHF. CDR3 coding DNA: TGTGCCAGTAGTATAGCCGTCAATCAGCCCCAGCATTTT. The genes are TRBV19 and TRBJ1-5; D is unclear. V lost 1 base, J lost 3 bases, and 4 bases lay in between. The CDR3 is 13 residues long. CDR1 and CDR2 (germline): LNHDA, SQIVND (reference sequence). Variable domain in full (rest from reference TRBV19 and TRBJ1-5): DGGITQSPKYLFRKEGQNVTLSCEQNLNHDAMYWYRQDPGQGLRLIYYSQIVNDFQKGDIAEGYSVSREKKESFPLTVTSAQKNPTAFYLCASSIAVNQPQHFGDGTRLSIL.

The chain carries TRBV21-1 and TRBJ1-5; the table assigns TRBD1, which was not confirmed against the DNA. TRBV21-1 counts as a pseudogene. There are 20 residues in the CDR3. The CDR3 spells CASSNRESPQGVYSNQPQHF. In DNA, the CDR3 is TGTGCCAGCAGCAACAGGGAAAGTCCCCAAGGCGTCTATAGCAATCAGCCCCAGCATTTT.

This chain uses TRBV7-6 with TRBJ2-2; D unresolved. CDR3 length: 14 amino acids. Germline loops: CDR1 SGHVS, CDR2 FNYEAQ. V shed 2 bases and J shed 1 base, with 5 bases lying between them. The CDR3 spells CASSLQVNTGELFF. DNA of the CDR3: TGTGCCAGCAGCTTACAGGTGAACACCGGGGAGCTGTTTTTT.

V usage is TRBV6-2 or TRBV6-3 and J usage is TRBJ1-1; TRBD1 aligns across 8 bases. CDR1 is MNHEY and CDR2 is SVGEGT in the germline V gene. J was trimmed by 0 bases and V by 2 bases; bases with no gene match: 5. This CDR3 is built from 16 residues. For the CDR3, the DNA is TGTGCCAGCAGTTACAACAGGGGGGTAATGAACACTGAAGCTTTCTTT. Encoded protein: CASSYNRGVMNTEAFF.

The chain joins TRBV2 to TRBJ2-1; weak D call: TRBD2 (5 bases). The germline V gene has CDR1 SNHLY and CDR2 FYNNEI. V lost 10 bases and J lost 9, with 16 bases in between. The CDR3 consists of 12 residues. The CDR3 region has the DNA TGTGCCACCAGATCCCTAGCCCCTGAGCAGTTCTTC. Amino acids: CATRSLAPEQFF.

The sample holds a few counts of this clone. The chain is built from TRBV3-1 (or the pseudogene TRBV3-2) and TRBJ1-3; 7 bases line up with TRBD1. There are 16 residues in the CDR3. V was clipped by 2 bases and J by 4 bases; unmatched bases: 8. Germline V CDR1 and CDR2: LGHDT, YNNKEL (reference sequence). As DNA, the CDR3 is TGTGCCAGCAGCCAAACTCACAGGGGAGACGGAAACACCATATATTTT. This encodes CASSQTHRGDGNTIYF.

The rearrangement uses TRBV12-5 and TRBJ2-7; 7 bases are shared with TRBD1. This CDR3 has 15 amino acids. CDR1 and CDR2 (germline): LGHNT, FRNRAP. V shed 6 bases and J 0 bases; nucleotides not matched to a gene: 8. CDR3 sequence: CASGPTGLSSYEQYF. The CDR3 coding sequence is TGTGCTAGTGGGCCGACAGGGCTGAGCTCCTACGAGCAGTACTTC.

This chain connects TRBV7-8 to TRBJ2-7, with TRBD1 identical over 9 bases. J was trimmed by 3 bases and V by 6 bases; bases with no gene match: 3. The CDR3 sequence is 13 residues long. Germline values: CDR1 SGHVS, CDR2 FQNEAQ. The CDR3 DNA reads as TGTGCCAGCAGGCCGGGACAGGGCTACGAGCAGTACTTC. The encoded protein is CASRPGQGYEQYF. The entire variable domain, with the rest obtained from reference TRBV7-8 and TRBJ2-7, is as follows: GAGVSQSPRYKVAKRGQDVALRCDPISGHVSLFWYQQALGQGPEFLTYFQNEAQLDKSGLPSDRFFAERPEGSVSTLKIQRTQQEDSAVYLCASRPGQGYEQYFGPGTRLTVT.

The chain links TRBV19 to TRBJ1-1; 8 nucleotides line up with TRBD1. J gave up 11 bases and V 7 bases, and 9 bases lay outside the gene matches. This CDR3 comprises 12 residues. Per the germline V gene, CDR1 is LNHDA and CDR2 is SQIVND (reference sequence). The CDR3 region is CASTNDRGRAFF. The CDR3 nucleotides are TGTGCCAGTACCAACGACAGGGGACGGGCTTTCTTT.

The CDR3 loop is CSVEEQSYGYTF. The CDR3, as DNA: TGCAGCGTTGAAGAGCAGTCCTATGGCTACACCTTC. J is TRBJ1-2 and V is TRBV29-1; no clear D. V lost 0 bases, J lost 4 bases, and 6 bases lay in between. The CDR3 contains 12 residues. Germline V gene data show CDR1 as SQVTM and CDR2 as ANQGSEA.

The V and J genes are TRBV27 and TRBJ2-7; 7 bases map to TRBD1. The junction had 8 bases not matched to a gene; V was cut back by 1 base and J by 5 bases. Germline V gene sequence: CDR1 MNHEY, CDR2 SMNVEV (reference sequence). The CDR3 has 15 residues. For the CDR3, the DNA is TGTGCCAGCAGTTTATATGGGACAGCTGGCAACGAGCAGTACTTC. This encodes CASSLYGTAGNEQYF.

This clone was counted between two and nine times. V and J are TRBV6-5 and TRBJ2-7, with TRBD2 matching 7 bases. This CDR3 spans 15 amino acids. The J segment lost 5 bases and the V segment lost 7 bases, leaving 14 bases of the junction unmatched. The germline V gene encodes CDR1 MNHEY and CDR2 SVGAGI. This CDR3 reads CASIPSGASLDEQYF. The CDR3, as DNA: TGTGCCAGCATCCCGAGCGGGGCCTCTTTGGACGAGCAGTACTTC.

This clone appeared once. The chain couples TRBV2 to TRBJ1-1; D is uncertain. The germline CDR1 and CDR2 sequences are SNHLY and FYNNEI. The CDR3 spans 11 residues. V lost 8 bases to trimming and J lost 3 bases, with 7 bases between them. The CDR3 DNA follows: TGTGCCAGCTCTTGGGACACTGAAGCTTTCTTT. This encodes CASSWDTEAFF.

CDR3 region: CASSLFPPDGTSGSIYYEQYF. The CDR3 DNA reads as TGTGCCAGCAGCTTATTTCCCCCCGACGGGACTAGCGGGAGTATCTACTACGAGCAGTACTTC. The chain links TRBV7-6 to TRBJ2-7; 14 bases fit TRBD2. There are 21 residues in the CDR3. Germline-derived CDR1 and CDR2 are SGHVS and FNYEAQ. Trimming removed 2 bases from V and 3 bases from J; junction bases left unmatched: 18.

CDR3 amino acids: CASSQTSGSYTGELFF. The DNA of the CDR3 is TGCGCCAGCAGCCAGACTAGCGGGAGTTACACCGGGGAGCTGTTTTTT. V usage is TRBV5-1 and J usage is TRBJ2-2, with 12 bases lining up with TRBD2. The germline V gene encodes CDR1 SGHRS and CDR2 YFSETQ. J was trimmed by 3 bases and V by 4 bases; bases with no gene match: 4. The CDR3 contains 16 residues.

The rearrangement links TRBV5-5 to TRBJ1-1; D is unclear. Germline V gene data show CDR1 as SGHKS and CDR2 as YYEKEE (reference sequence). Trimming pared 4 bases from V and 0 bases from J, leaving 7 bases between. The CDR3 is made up of 13 amino acids. The CDR3 coding sequence is TGTGCCAGCAGCGCTTCAGTGAACACTGAAGCTTTCTTT. It specifies CASSASVNTEAFF. Combining the CDR3 with reference TRBV5-5 and TRBJ1-1 gives the whole variable domain DAGVTQSPTHLIKTRGQQVTLRCSPISGHKSVSWYQQVLGQGPQFIFQYYEKEERGRGNFPDRFSARQFPNYSSELNVNALLLGDSALYLCASSASVNTEAFFGQGTRLTVV.

CDR3 in DNA: TGTGCCAGCAGCCAAGAAACGAGGGGACAGTTCTTC. Protein: CASSQETRGQFF. The chain uses TRBV14 and TRBJ2-1; either TRBD1 or TRBD2 may supply D (5 bases each). The V gene lost 0 bases and the J gene lost 13 bases, with 10 bases spanning the gap. CDR1 SGHDN and CDR2 FVKESK come from the germline V gene. This CDR3 has 12 amino acids.